The sequence of this TCR beta chain was determined in a study of cytomegalovirus exposure and HLA in healthy donors. Study observations and caveats: Associated with cytomegalovirus, according to the listing, were 164 TCR beta chains.

The data were produced by immunoSEQ multiplex PCR, yet TCRdb's version contains in-frame clones alone and is incomplete. The repertoire holds under 250,000 clones, around 78% seen once, with around 5.4% in the top ten. To note about this clone: Its antigen is not identified.

Sequenced material: PBMCs. The clonotype originates from a woman aged 18-35 years in good health and CMV-seronegative.

CDR3 residues: CASSLDAPGTSYF. In DNA form, the CDR3 reads TGTGCCAGCAGCTTAGATGCGCCCGGGACATCTTACTTC. This rearrangement joins TRBV11-2 to TRBJ2-4; the D gene is possibly TRBD1 (6 bases). CDR3 size: 13 residues. Trimming cost V 0 bases and J 16 bases, with 16 bases left between them. Germline CDR1 SGHAT, CDR2 FQNNGV.